The next 21 T cell receptor beta chains were all read from a single sample in a study of response to subunit inactivated influenza vaccine. One entry per CDR3 protein results from TCRdb running MiXCR on the RT-PCR reads. This table has more than 500,000 distinct CDR3 sequences, roughly 12% appearing once. These data were also filed under a second study, of T cells expressing NK-cell markers. That investigation notes: Researchers built TCR beta cDNA using 5'RACE template switching with UMIs.

The starting material was PBMCs from blood, obtained on the day of vaccination. The receptors stem from a man between 45 and 60 years old who received an inactivated influenza vaccine.

This sequence joins TRBV7-2 and TRBJ2-5, with D perhaps TRBD2 (5 bases). CDR1 and CDR2 (germline): SGHTA, FQGNSA. The CDR3 is 15 residues long. Trimming pared 5 bases from V and 4 bases from J, leaving 17 bases between. The CDR3 loop reads CASSTTLLVSETQYF. The CDR3 DNA is TGTGCCAGCAGCACAACCTTACTAGTATCAGAGACCCAGTACTTC.

This clonotype has a handful of counts. This chain links TRBV5-5 with TRBJ1-5; D is unclear. Per the germline V gene, CDR1 is SGHKS and CDR2 is YYEKEE (reference sequence). This CDR3 region has 16 residues. With 0 bases removed from V and 1 base from J, the gap between germline ends came to 11 bases. In nucleotides, the CDR3 is TGTGCCAGCAGCTTGGCAGTTTCTGGGAGCAATCAGCCCCAGCATTTT. This sequence encodes CASSLAVSGSNQPQHF. Complete variable domain (other parts from reference TRBV5-5 and TRBJ1-5): DAGVTQSPTHLIKTRGQQVTLRCSPISGHKSVSWYQQVLGQGPQFIFQYYEKEERGRGNFPDRFSARQFPNYSSELNVNALLLGDSALYLCASSLAVSGSNQPQHFGDGTRLSIL.

This clonotype was seen at least ten times. The CDR3: CASRQRNYGYTF. CDR3 sequence (DNA): TGTGCCAGCAGACAGAGAAACTATGGCTACACCTTC. The chain employs TRBV28 and TRBJ1-2; D is unresolved. The V gene's germline CDR1 is MDHEN and CDR2 SYDVKM. V dropped 6 bases and J dropped 2 bases, with 7 bases sitting between them. The CDR3 is 12 residues long.

This clonotype was found a few times. The V call is TRBV6-5, the J call TRBJ1-2; no reliable D call. This CDR3 contains 18 residues. Trimming took off 1 base at V and 7 bases at J, with 25 bases between the two ends. Germline V gene lookup returns CDR1 MNHEY and CDR2 SVGAGI. This CDR3 reads CASSYLLVEGSDLFGYTF. CDR3 bases: TGTGCCAGCAGTTACTTACTGGTCGAGGGAAGTGACCTCTTTGGCTACACCTTC.

The rearrangement links TRBV7-9 to TRBJ1-5, with 8 bases matching TRBD1. This CDR3 has 13 residues. Germline V CDR1 and CDR2: SEHNR, FQNEAQ (reference sequence). The junction had 3 bases not matched to a gene; V was cut back by 7 bases and J by 4 bases. The CDR3: CASTRGPNQPQHF. CDR3 nucleotides: TGTGCCAGCACCAGGGGGCCAAATCAGCCCCAGCATTTT. Filled out from reference TRBV7-9 and TRBJ1-5, the complete variable domain reads DTGVSQNPRHKITKRGQNVTFRCDPISEHNRLYWYRQTLGQGPEFLTYFQNEAQLEKSRLLSDRFSAERPKGSFSTLEIQRTEQGDSAMYLCASTRGPNQPQHFGDGTRLSIL.

This clonotype was counted a few times. V and J are TRBV3-1 and TRBJ1-1, with D unclear. The CDR3 loop spans 14 amino acids. Germline V gene data show CDR1 as LGHDT and CDR2 as YNNKEL (reference sequence). Trimming left V 1 base short and J 3 bases short, with 9 bases between. As DNA, the CDR3 is TGTGCCAGCAGCCAAGCTTCGCGGTACACTGAAGCTTTCTTT. This sequence encodes CASSQASRYTEAFF.

This clonotype has just a few counts. The rearrangement uses TRBV5-1 and TRBJ2-7; D not certain. The V end lost 4 bases, the J end lost 2 bases, and 16 bases lay between the germline ends. The CDR3 is 15 residues long. Germline lookup yields CDR1 SGHRS and CDR2 YFSETQ. The chain's CDR3 is CASSRTDGPPYEQYF. DNA of the CDR3: TGCGCCAGCAGCCGGACGGACGGACCGCCCTACGAGCAGTACTTC. The entire variable domain, with the rest obtained from reference TRBV5-1 and TRBJ2-7, is as follows: KAGVTQTPRYLIKTRGQQVTLSCSPISGHRSVSWYQQTPGQGLQFLFEYFSETQRNKGNFPGRFSGRQFSNSRSEMNVSTLELGDSALYLCASSRTDGPPYEQYFGPGTRLTVT.

This clonotype has just a few counts. The chain joins TRBV18 to TRBJ1-2; 9 nucleotides align to TRBD1. Germline-derived CDR1 and CDR2 are KGHSH and LQKENI. The trim removed 3 bases at V and 5 bases at J, leaving 10 bases unmatched. The CDR3 contains 16 residues. CDR3 loop: CASSPVTGTGNYGYTF. The CDR3 DNA reads TGTGCCAGCTCACCCGTGACCGGGACAGGGAATTATGGCTACACCTTC.

This clonotype was seen repeatedly, ten times or more. The chain carries TRBV7-2 and TRBJ2-3; no clear D gene. Germline loops: CDR1 SGHTA, CDR2 FQGNSA. The CDR3 is made up of 12 amino acids. V was pared by 5 bases and J by 4 bases, with 7 bases between. Written as DNA, the CDR3 is TGTGCCAGCAGCCAAAGGGCAGATACGCAGTATTTT. Its translation: CASSQRADTQYF.

This sequence joins TRBV4-3 and TRBJ1-4, with 7 positions matching TRBD1. The CDR3 spans 17 residues. In germline, CDR1 is LGHNA, CDR2 YSLEER. After removal of 0 bases from V and 7 bases from J, the junction contained 11 bases not matched to a gene. The CDR3 DNA follows: TGCGCCAGCAGCCAAGATTTTCGGAGGGGGCGCAGTGAAAAACTGTTTTTT. Amino acids: CASSQDFRRGRSEKLFF.

The chain combines TRBV28 with TRBJ1-5; D is perhaps TRBD1 (5 bases). The CDR3 is 14 amino acids. V gave up 6 bases and J gave up 9 bases, with 18 bases separating them. Germline CDR1 and CDR2: MDHEN and SYDVKM. The CDR3 nucleotides read TGTGCCAGCAGCGCTCCGGGACCCTTTGGGCCCCAGCATTTT. This gives the protein CASSAPGPFGPQHF.

This rearrangement joins TRBV10-3 to TRBJ2-1, with 11 bases lining up with TRBD2. Per the germline V gene, CDR1 is ENHRY and CDR2 is SYGVKD. V lost 9 bases and J lost 6; bases outside the gene matches: 7. The length of the CDR3 is 14 residues. CDR3 DNA: TGTGCCATTACTAGCGGGAGACAATCCAATGAGCAGTTCTTC. Encoded protein: CAITSGRQSNEQFF.

This clonotype was counted between two and nine times. The chain links TRBV3-1 to TRBJ2-7; D unresolved. V lost 0 bases and J lost 6, with 12 bases in between. The CDR3 is 14 amino acids. Germline lookup yields CDR1 LGHDT and CDR2 YNNKEL (reference sequence). The CDR3, as DNA: TGTGCCAGCAGCCAAGAACGGGCAACGGTCGAGCAGTACTTC. The encoded protein is CASSQERATVEQYF.

This clonotype has only a few counts. The chain combines TRBV7-2 with TRBJ1-6; no definite D call. The V end was cut by 1 base, the J end by 6 bases, with 7 bases between. This CDR3 has 14 residues. From germline, CDR1 is SGHTA and CDR2 FQGNSA. Here the CDR3 DNA reads TGTGCCAGCAGCTTAGGCAGGATTAATTCACCCCTCCACTTT. Its translation: CASSLGRINSPLHF.

This clonotype has more than one count but fewer than ten. This chain joins TRBV7-2 and TRBJ2-7; 7 bases are shared with TRBD2. The CDR3 is made up of 15 amino acids. J lost 1 base, V lost 5 bases, and 8 bases had no gene match. CDR1 is SGHTA and CDR2 is FQGNSA in the germline V gene. CDR3 DNA sequence: TGTGCCAGCAGCCTCCAGGGACTACTGTCCTACGAGCAGTACTTC. This gives the protein CASSLQGLLSYEQYF.

The V call is TRBV20-1, the J call TRBJ2-1, with 8 positions matching TRBD1. This CDR3 has 16 amino acids. Trimming took 4 bases from V and 1 from J; bases not matched to a gene: 9. Germline assignment: CDR1 DFQATT and CDR2 SNEGSKA (reference sequence). This CDR3 reads CSATNLDRVSYNEQFF. The CDR3 region has the DNA TGCAGTGCTACCAACTTGGACAGGGTGTCCTACAATGAGCAGTTCTTC.

V and J are TRBV15 and TRBJ1-5; D possibly corresponds to TRBD1 (6 bases). The CDR3 runs to 15 residues. V was cut by 3 bases and J by 7 bases, with 16 bases left in between. Germline V gene sequence: CDR1 LNHNV, CDR2 YYDKDF (reference sequence). The DNA for the CDR3 is TGTGCCACCAGCAGGTACAGGGAGGAGGGACAGCCCCAGCATTTT. Protein product: CATSRYREEGQPQHF. Full variable domain (remainder filled in from reference TRBV15 and TRBJ1-5): DAMVIQNPRYQVTQFGKPVTLSCSQTLNHNVMYWYQQKSSQAPKLLFHYYDKDFNNEADTPDNFQSRRPNTSFCFLDIRSPGLGDTAMYLCATSRYREEGQPQHFGDGTRLSIL.

This clonotype turned up a few times. This chain uses TRBV2 with TRBJ2-5, with 8 bases identical to TRBD2. Germline V gives CDR1 SNHLY, CDR2 FYNNEI. The V gene end was trimmed by 11 bases and the J gene end by 4 bases; junction bases not matched to a gene: 12. CDR3 size: 14 residues. The CDR3 DNA sequence: TGTGCCGGGTCCCCGAGCGGGAGACTAGAGACCCAGTACTTC. Encoded protein: CAGSPSGRLETQYF.

This clonotype was counted once. The chain couples TRBV18 to TRBJ2-2; D is perhaps TRBD1 or TRBD2 (5 bases each). This CDR3 comprises 15 residues. Germline V gene data show CDR1 as KGHSH and CDR2 as LQKENI. Trimming took off 3 bases at V and 6 bases at J, with 14 bases between the two ends. The CDR3 protein is CASSPSVQGAGELFF. CDR3 nucleotides: TGTGCCAGCTCACCCTCCGTCCAGGGAGCCGGGGAGCTGTTTTTT.

The chain employs TRBV4-3 and TRBJ2-7; 7 positions match TRBD1. Losses at the gene ends were 0 bases for V and 1 base for J; bases not matched to a gene: 12. The length of the CDR3 is 18 residues. Per the germline V gene, CDR1 is LGHNA and CDR2 is YSLEER. The CDR3 DNA reads TGCGCCAGCAGCCAAGACGCCTCCGGGACAGCTGGATCCTACGAGCAGTACTTC. Its translation: CASSQDASGTAGSYEQYF.

DNA for the CDR3: TGTGCCAGCAGCTTGGGACCGAGGGGTGAAAAACTGTTTTTT. Its translation: CASSLGPRGEKLFF. The J gene is TRBJ1-4, the V gene TRBV7-9, with a tentative D call TRBD1 (5 bases). This CDR3 has 14 residues. V lost 3 bases to trimming and J lost 7 bases, with 12 bases between them. Germline CDR1 and CDR2: SEHNR and FQNEAQ (reference sequence). The whole variable domain, filled in from reference TRBV7-9 and TRBJ1-4, reads DTGVSQNPRHKITKRGQNVTFRCDPISEHNRLYWYRQTLGQGPEFLTYFQNEAQLEKSRLLSDRFSAERPKGSFSTLEIQRTEQGDSAMYLCASSLGPRGEKLFFGSGTQLSVL.